This T cell receptor beta chain was captured by sequencing in a study of identical twins. Overall study results and limits: The models systematically underestimated how much out-of-frame TCR alpha was shared in monozygotic twins. Beta out-of-frame sequences showed weaker excess twin sharing.

TCRdb itself ran the 5' RACE reads through MiXCR, one entry per CDR3 protein. The table shows roughly 570,000 distinct CDR3 sequences, with 9.5% to 10% occurring only once. Every one of the donors was a healthy Caucasian. This clonotype showed up just a few times. Its antigen is still unknown. This CDR3 has 15 amino acids. Germline values: CDR1 SGHRS, CDR2 YFSETQ. V lost 4 bases and J lost 9, with 22 bases in between. A further study also used this sample, focusing on yellow fever vaccine responses in identical twins. That work states: Reportedly, the response of twins' T cells to the vaccine seemed partly convergent, partly personalized.

This TCR derives from a woman under 30 in good health. Specimen: PBMCs. The chain carries TRBV5-1 and TRBJ1-1; the D is unclear. The CDR3 DNA reads TGCGCCAGCAGCGACGGCCTCGGACTGAGTGCGAAAGCTTTCTTT. This codes for CASSDGLGLSAKAFF. Combining the CDR3 with reference TRBV5-1 and TRBJ1-1 gives the whole variable domain KAGVTQTPRYLIKTRGQQVTLSCSPISGHRSVSWYQQTPGQGLQFLFEYFSETQRNKGNFPGRFSGRQFSNSRSEMNVSTLELGDSALYLCASSDGLGLSAKAFFGQGTRLTVV.